The rows below give T cell receptor beta chains drawn from one sample of a study of TIL therapy for anti-PD-1-resistant metastatic lung cancer. Here immunoSEQ multiplex PCR was the method, and the copy in TCRdb shows in-frame clones only, minus some. The sample lists tens of thousands of clones, over 55% occurring once. The sample here was tumor tissue, taken at baseline. These receptors all come from a person aged 25-80 years with non-small cell lung cancer. Each CDR3 is given with its conserved first and last residue. The D gene is left open where the match is weak. The size of a clone is reported for some rows only, either as once, few or many, or as a class for expanded clones.

clone_size j_call v_call d_call cdr3_aa cdr3_nt
medium-sized TRBJ2-7 TRBV15 TRBD2 CATSRSRTSGDEQYF TGTGCCACCAGCAGATCCCGGACTAGCGGGGACGAGCAGTACTTC
- TRBJ2-1 TRBV11-1 - CASSPRTATLFSNEQFF TGTGCCAGCAGCCCTCGGACAGCTACCCTATTTTCGAATGAGCAGTTCTTC
- TRBJ2-7 TRBV5-1 - CASSPTGPTWAPRRSEQYF TGCGCCAGCAGCCCCACGGGTCCAACGTGGGCCCCGCGAAGGAGCGAGCAGTACTTC
- TRBJ2-5 TRBV11-3 - CASSPRLVQETQYF TGTGCCAGCAGCCCCAGACTAGTCCAAGAGACCCAGTACTTC
- TRBJ2-3 TRBV6-5 - CASSLLGEWGNTQYF TGTGCCAGCAGCCTGTTAGGGGAGTGGGGGAATACGCAGTATTTT
- TRBJ1-5 TRBV30 - CAWSVYPGGNQPQHF TGTGCCTGGAGTGTATACCCCGGCGGCAATCAGCCCCAGCATTTT
- TRBJ2-3 TRBV7-9 - CASSPRLVSTDTQYF TGTGCCAGCAGCCCCCGACTAGTGAGCACAGATACGCAGTATTTT
- TRBJ2-1 TRBV6-1 - CASSEAVGRYEQFF TGTGCCAGCAGTGAAGCGGTCGGGCGGTATGAGCAGTTCTTC
once TRBJ2-2 TRBV18 - CASSPGSNTGELFF TGTGCCAGCTCCCCGGGATCGAACACCGGGGAGCTGTTTTTT
- TRBJ2-1 TRBV10-3 - CAISLHNEQFF TGTGCCATCAGCCTCCACAATGAGCAGTTCTTC
- TRBJ1-1 TRBV11-3 - CASSLGTAEGTEAFF TGTGCCAGCAGCTTAGGTACGGCGGAGGGCACTGAAGCTTTCTTT
- TRBJ2-1 TRBV19 - CASRRKSGTAYNEQFF TGTGCCAGTAGACGGAAGTCAGGGACCGCCTACAATGAGCAGTTCTTC
few TRBJ1-5 TRBV15 - CATSRVGQPQHF TGTGCCACCAGCAGAGTCGGTCAGCCCCAGCATTTT
- TRBJ2-7 TRBV2 TRBD1 CASSVGGAGYEQYF TGTGCCAGCAGTGTAGGGGGCGCGGGCTACGAGCAGTACTTC
- TRBJ2-5 TRBV6-6 TRBD2 CASSYSVSGYQETQYF TGTGCCAGCAGTTACTCGGTTAGCGGGTACCAAGAGACCCAGTACTTC
- TRBJ1-4 TRBV6-1 - CVSGYTNEKLFF TGTGTCAGCGGTTATACTAATGAAAAACTGTTTTTT
- TRBJ2-7 TRBV6-6 - CASRFTEGNYEQYF TGTGCCAGCCGATTTACCGAGGGAAACTACGAGCAGTACTTC
- TRBJ2-3 TRBV9 - CASSPRPTDTQYF TGTGCCAGCAGCCCGAGACCGACAGATACGCAGTATTTT
- TRBJ1-2 TRBV4-3 - CASSQDNPRSALYGYTF TGCGCCAGCAGCCAAGATAACCCTAGGTCGGCCCTATATGGCTACACCTTC
- TRBJ2-7 TRBV6-1 - CASSARRAYEQYF TGTGCCAGCAGTGCAAGAAGAGCCTACGAGCAGTACTTC
- TRBJ1-2 TRBV18 - CASSPDTVAMSGYTF TGTGCCAGCTCACCCGATACCGTCGCGATGAGTGGCTACACCTTC
- TRBJ2-5 TRBV9 TRBD2 CASSLRGSGGQETQYF TGTGCCAGCAGCCTAAGAGGTAGCGGGGGGCAAGAGACCCAGTACTTC
few TRBJ2-2 TRBV9 TRBD2 CASSVFPGGNPTGELFF TGTGCCAGCAGCGTATTCCCGGGGGGGAACCCCACCGGGGAGCTGTTTTTT
- TRBJ1-1 TRBV11-2 - CASSPPILQGEAFF TGTGCCAGCAGCCCCCCGATTTTGCAGGGCGAAGCTTTCTTT
- TRBJ2-7 TRBV19 - CASSITGSRVEQYF TGTGCCAGTAGTATAACAGGTTCCAGGGTCGAGCAGTACTTC
- TRBJ1-1 TRBV6-6 - CASNFARSMGGAFF TGTGCCAGCAATTTCGCCAGGTCTATGGGTGGGGCTTTCTTT
- TRBJ2-1 TRBV5-1 - CASSLAVSRSYNEQFF TGCGCCAGCAGCTTGGCGGTGTCGCGCTCCTACAATGAGCAGTTCTTC
- TRBJ2-2 TRBV9 TRBD2 CASSVVAGFPGELFF TGTGCCAGCAGCGTAGTAGCGGGGTTTCCCGGGGAGCTGTTTTTT
- TRBJ2-1 TRBV11-3 TRBD2 CASSRLAGAYNEQFF TGTGCCAGCAGCCGTTTAGCGGGCGCCTACAATGAGCAGTTCTTC
few TRBJ1-5 TRBV6-1 - CASTDGGQPQHF TGTGCCAGCACCGACGGGGGACAGCCCCAGCATTTT
- TRBJ2-7 TRBV9 - CASSVVPGVGEQYF TGTGCCAGCAGCGTAGTTCCAGGGGTCGGCGAGCAGTACTTC
- TRBJ2-3 TRBV2 - CASSERITGPNDTQYF TGTGCCAGCAGTGAAAGAATAACCGGTCCAAATGATACGCAGTATTTT
- TRBJ2-2 TRBV5-5 TRBD2 CASSWGGGSNTGELFF TGTGCCAGCAGCTGGGGCGGGGGTTCGAACACCGGGGAGCTGTTTTTT
- TRBJ2-3 TRBV7-2 TRBD1 CASSLLGGYEDTQYF TGTGCCAGCAGCTTGTTAGGGGGCTATGAAGATACGCAGTATTTT
- TRBJ1-2 TRBV16 - CASSQSGSDGYTF TGTGCCAGCAGCCAATCCGGCTCAGATGGCTACACCTTC
few TRBJ2-7 TRBV19 TRBD2 CASSIDLFGLAGDSYEQYF TGTGCCAGTAGTATAGATCTATTTGGGCTAGCGGGGGACTCCTACGAGCAGTACTTC
- TRBJ1-2 TRBV28 TRBD1 CASSLTGTGGTFGYTF TGTGCCAGCAGCCTAACCGGGACAGGGGGCACCTTTGGCTACACCTTC
- TRBJ2-1 TRBV7-9 - CASSLISDEQFF TGTGCCAGCAGCTTGATTTCCGATGAGCAGTTCTTC
- TRBJ2-3 TRBV10-1 TRBD2 CASSESWTSGGQTDTQYF TGCGCCAGCAGTGAGTCCTGGACTAGCGGGGGGCAGACAGATACGCAGTATTTT
- TRBJ2-3 TRBV30 TRBD2 CAGTSGSTDTQYF TGTGCCGGGACTAGCGGGTCCACAGATACGCAGTATTTT
- TRBJ1-1 TRBV7-6 - CASSPTGTLNTEAFF TGTGCCAGCAGCCCCACCGGGACATTGAACACTGAAGCTTTCTTT
few TRBJ2-5 TRBV6-1 TRBD2 CASGRLAGGVETQYF TGTGCCAGCGGGCGACTAGCGGGGGGGGTGGAGACCCAGTACTTC
- TRBJ2-1 TRBV14 - CASSQRQGLVYNEQFF TGTGCCAGCAGCCAAAGACAGGGACTAGTTTACAATGAGCAGTTCTTC
- TRBJ1-4 TRBV27 - CASKERHPNEKLFF TGTGCCAGCAAGGAGAGACATCCTAATGAAAAACTGTTTTTT
- TRBJ1-1 TRBV7-9 - CASSPRTASAFF TGTGCCAGCAGCCCCCGGACAGCTAGTGCTTTCTTT
- TRBJ2-5 TRBV5-1 TRBD1 CASSPRTGGETQYF TGCGCCAGCAGCCCCAGGACAGGGGGGGAGACCCAGTACTTC
- TRBJ2-5 TRBV7-3 TRBD2 CASSLISGTSGETQYF TGTGCCAGCAGCTTAATATCAGGGACTAGCGGGGAGACCCAGTACTTC
- TRBJ1-6 TRBV7-6 - CASSPMGGGSYNSPLHF TGTGCCAGCAGCCCCATGGGGGGTGGCTCCTATAATTCACCCCTCCACTTT
- TRBJ1-5 TRBV28 - CAGKGPNQPQHF TGTGCCGGCAAGGGGCCAAATCAGCCCCAGCATTTT
- TRBJ1-2 TRBV7-9 TRBD1 CASSLAAGGITHYGYTF TGTGCCAGCAGCTTAGCCGCAGGGGGAATAACCCACTATGGCTACACCTTC
few TRBJ1-1 TRBV2 - CASSGQKNTEAFF TGTGCCAGCAGTGGACAGAAGAACACTGAAGCTTTCTTT
- TRBJ1-1 TRBV9 TRBD1 CASSVGRGVREAFF TGTGCCAGCAGCGTAGGCAGGGGGGTCCGTGAAGCTTTCTTT
- TRBJ2-3 TRBV5-1 - CASSLGRSPNTDTQYF TGCGCCAGCAGCCTCGGACGGTCCCCGAACACAGATACGCAGTATTTT